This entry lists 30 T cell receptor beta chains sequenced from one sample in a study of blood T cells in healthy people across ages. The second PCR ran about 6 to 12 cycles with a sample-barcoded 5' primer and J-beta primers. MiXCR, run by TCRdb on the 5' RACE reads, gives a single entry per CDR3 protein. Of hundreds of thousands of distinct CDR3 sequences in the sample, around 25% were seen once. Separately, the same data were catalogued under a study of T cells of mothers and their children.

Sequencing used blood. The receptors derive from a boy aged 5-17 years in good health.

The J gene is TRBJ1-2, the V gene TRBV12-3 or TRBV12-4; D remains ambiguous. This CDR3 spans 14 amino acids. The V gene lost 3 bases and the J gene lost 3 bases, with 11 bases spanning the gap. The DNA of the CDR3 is TGTGCCAGCAGTTTGGCAGGATCCCACTATGGCTACACCTTC. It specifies CASSLAGSHYGYTF.

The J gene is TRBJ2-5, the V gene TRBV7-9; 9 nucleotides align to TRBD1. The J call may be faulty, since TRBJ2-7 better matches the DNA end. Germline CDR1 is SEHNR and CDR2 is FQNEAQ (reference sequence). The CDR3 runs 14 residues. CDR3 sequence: CASSSKGQGHEQYF. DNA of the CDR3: TGTGCCAGCAGCTCCAAGGGACAGGGCCACGAGCAGTACTTC.

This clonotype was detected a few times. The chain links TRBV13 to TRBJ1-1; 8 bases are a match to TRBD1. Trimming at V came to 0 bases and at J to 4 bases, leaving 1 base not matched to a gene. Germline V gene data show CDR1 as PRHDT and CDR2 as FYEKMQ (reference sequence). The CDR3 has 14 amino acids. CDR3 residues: CASSLGTGGTEAFF. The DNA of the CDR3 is TGTGCCAGCAGCTTAGGCACAGGGGGCACTGAAGCTTTCTTT.

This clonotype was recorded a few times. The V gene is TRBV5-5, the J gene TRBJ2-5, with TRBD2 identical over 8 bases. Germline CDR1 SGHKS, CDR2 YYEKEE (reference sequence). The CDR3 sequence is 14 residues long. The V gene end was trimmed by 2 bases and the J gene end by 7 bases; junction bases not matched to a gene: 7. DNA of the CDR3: TGTGCCAGCAGCTTTTACGGGGGGGAGGGGACCCAGTACTTC. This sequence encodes CASSFYGGEGTQYF.

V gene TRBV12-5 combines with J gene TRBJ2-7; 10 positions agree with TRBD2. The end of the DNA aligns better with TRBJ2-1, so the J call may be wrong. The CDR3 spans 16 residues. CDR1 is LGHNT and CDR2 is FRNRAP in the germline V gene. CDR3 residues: CASGHNSGRRMDEQFF. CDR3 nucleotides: TGTGCTAGTGGCCATAATAGCGGGAGGAGGATGGATGAGCAGTTCTTC.

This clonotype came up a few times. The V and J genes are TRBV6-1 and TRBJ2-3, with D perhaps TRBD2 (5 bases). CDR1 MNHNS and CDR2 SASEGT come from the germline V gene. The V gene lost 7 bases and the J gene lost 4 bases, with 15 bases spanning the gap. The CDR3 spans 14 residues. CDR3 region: CASMRAVGADTQYF. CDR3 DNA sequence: TGTGCCAGCATGAGGGCAGTCGGGGCAGATACGCAGTATTTT.

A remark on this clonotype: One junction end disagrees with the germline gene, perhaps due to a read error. The CDR3 DNA sequence: TGCGCCAGCAGCGTCGGATTCTCCTACGATGAGCAGTTCTTC. It encodes CASSVGFSYDEQFF. The rearrangement uses TRBV5-1 and TRBJ2-1; the D is unclear. The CDR3 spans 14 residues. Germline CDR1 reads SGHRS; CDR2 reads YFSETQ.

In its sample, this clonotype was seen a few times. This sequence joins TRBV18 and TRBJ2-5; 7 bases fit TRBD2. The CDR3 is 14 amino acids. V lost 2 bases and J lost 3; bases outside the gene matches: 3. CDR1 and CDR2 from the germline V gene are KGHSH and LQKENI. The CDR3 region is CASSPGAGEETQYF. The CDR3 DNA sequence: TGTGCCAGCTCACCAGGGGCGGGAGAAGAGACCCAGTACTTC.

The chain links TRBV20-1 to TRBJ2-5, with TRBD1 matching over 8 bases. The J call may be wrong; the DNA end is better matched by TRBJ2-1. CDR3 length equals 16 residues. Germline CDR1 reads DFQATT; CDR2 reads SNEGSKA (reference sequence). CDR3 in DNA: TGCAGTGCTAGAGTTTCCCAGGGGGCTGGCTACAATGAGCAGTTCTTC. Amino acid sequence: CSARVSQGAGYNEQFF.

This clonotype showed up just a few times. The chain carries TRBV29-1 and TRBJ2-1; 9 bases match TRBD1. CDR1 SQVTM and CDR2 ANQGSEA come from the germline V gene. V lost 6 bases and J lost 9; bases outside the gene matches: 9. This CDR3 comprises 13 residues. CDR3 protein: CSVWDRDSGEQFF. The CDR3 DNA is TGCAGCGTGTGGGACAGGGACTCGGGTGAGCAGTTCTTC.

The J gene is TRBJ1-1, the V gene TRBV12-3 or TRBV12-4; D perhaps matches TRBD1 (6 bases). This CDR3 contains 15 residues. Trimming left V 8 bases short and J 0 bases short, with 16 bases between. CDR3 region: CASARTGIMNTEAFF. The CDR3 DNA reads TGTGCCAGCGCCAGAACAGGGATAATGAACACTGAAGCTTTCTTT.

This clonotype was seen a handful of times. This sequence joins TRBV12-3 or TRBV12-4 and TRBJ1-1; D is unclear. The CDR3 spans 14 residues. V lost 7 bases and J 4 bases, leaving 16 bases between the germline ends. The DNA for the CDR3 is TGTGCCAGCATCTTACAGCCGGGGAGCACTGAAGCTTTCTTT. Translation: CASILQPGSTEAFF.

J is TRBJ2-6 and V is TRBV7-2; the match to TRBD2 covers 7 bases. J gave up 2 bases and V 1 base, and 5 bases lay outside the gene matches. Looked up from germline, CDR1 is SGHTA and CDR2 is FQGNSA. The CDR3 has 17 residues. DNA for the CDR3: TGTGCCAGCAGCTTAGTGGGGACTACCCCTGGGGCCAACGTCCTGACTTTC. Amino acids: CASSLVGTTPGANVLTF.

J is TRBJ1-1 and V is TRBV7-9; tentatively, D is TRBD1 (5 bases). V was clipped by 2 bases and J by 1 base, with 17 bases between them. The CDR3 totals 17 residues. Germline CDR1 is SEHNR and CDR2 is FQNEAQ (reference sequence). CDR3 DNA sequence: TGTGCCAGCAGCTTACGGGAGCTGGGACGGTCGAACACTGAAGCTTTCTTT. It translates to CASSLRELGRSNTEAFF.

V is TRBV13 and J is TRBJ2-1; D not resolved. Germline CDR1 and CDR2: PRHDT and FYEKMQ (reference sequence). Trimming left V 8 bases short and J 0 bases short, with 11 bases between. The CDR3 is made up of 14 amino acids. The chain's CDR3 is CASRSRGSYNEQFF. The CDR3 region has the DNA TGTGCCAGCCGGTCACGAGGCTCCTACAATGAGCAGTTCTTC. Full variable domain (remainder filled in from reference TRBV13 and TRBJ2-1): AAGVIQSPRHLIKEKRETATLKCYPIPRHDTVYWYQQGPGQDPQFLISFYEKMQSDKGSIPDRFSAQQFSDYHSELNMSSLELGDSALYFCASRSRGSYNEQFFGPGTRLTVL.

The DNA of the CDR3 is TGCAGCGTTCGCACCGACAGGACCTACGAGCAGTACTTC. This sequence encodes CSVRTDRTYEQYF. This sequence joins TRBV29-1 and TRBJ2-7; tentatively, D is TRBD1 (6 bases). Germline CDR1 and CDR2: SQVTM and ANQGSEA. The CDR3 is 13 amino acids. V dropped 5 bases and J dropped 2 bases, with 13 bases sitting between them.

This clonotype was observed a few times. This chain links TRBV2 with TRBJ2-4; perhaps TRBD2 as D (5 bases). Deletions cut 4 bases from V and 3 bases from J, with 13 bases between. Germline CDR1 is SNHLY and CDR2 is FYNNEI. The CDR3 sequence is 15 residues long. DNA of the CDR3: TGTGCCAGCAGTGGGTCGGGAATAGGCAAAAACATTCAGTACTTC. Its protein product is CASSGSGIGKNIQYF.

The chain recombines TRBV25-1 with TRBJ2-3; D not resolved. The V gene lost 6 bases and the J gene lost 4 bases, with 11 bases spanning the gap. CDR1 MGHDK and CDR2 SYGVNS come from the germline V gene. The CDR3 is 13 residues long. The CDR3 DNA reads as TGTGCCAGCAGGGAGCTAGGTGCAGATACGCAGTATTTT. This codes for CASRELGADTQYF.

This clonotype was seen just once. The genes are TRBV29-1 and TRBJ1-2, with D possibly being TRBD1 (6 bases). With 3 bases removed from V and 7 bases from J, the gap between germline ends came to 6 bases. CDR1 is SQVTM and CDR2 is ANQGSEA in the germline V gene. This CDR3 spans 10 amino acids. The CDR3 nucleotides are TGCAGCGTTGACAGGGGTGGCTACACCTTC. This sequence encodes CSVDRGGYTF.

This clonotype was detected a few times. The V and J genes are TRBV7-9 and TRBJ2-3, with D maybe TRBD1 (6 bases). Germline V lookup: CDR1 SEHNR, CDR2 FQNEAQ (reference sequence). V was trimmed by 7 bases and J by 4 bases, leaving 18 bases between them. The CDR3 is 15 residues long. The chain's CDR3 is CASNRQAGPPDTQYF. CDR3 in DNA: TGTGCCAGCAACCGACAGGCAGGCCCCCCAGATACGCAGTATTTT.

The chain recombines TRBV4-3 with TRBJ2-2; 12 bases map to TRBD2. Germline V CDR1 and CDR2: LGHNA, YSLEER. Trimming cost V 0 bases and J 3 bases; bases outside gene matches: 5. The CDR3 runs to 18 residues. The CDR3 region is CASSQDPSGGADTGELFF. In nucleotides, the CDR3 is TGCGCCAGCAGCCAAGATCCTAGCGGGGGGGCCGACACCGGGGAGCTGTTTTTT.

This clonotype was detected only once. This CDR3 is CAEGQGSNIQYF. The CDR3 DNA reads TGTGCCGAAGGGCAGGGATCGAACATTCAGTACTTC. The V gene is TRBV24-1, the J gene TRBJ2-4, with D perhaps TRBD1 (5 bases). Germline CDR1 KGHDR, CDR2 SFDVKD. This CDR3 has 12 amino acids. The V and J ends lost 12 bases and 7 bases respectively, with 15 bases between them.

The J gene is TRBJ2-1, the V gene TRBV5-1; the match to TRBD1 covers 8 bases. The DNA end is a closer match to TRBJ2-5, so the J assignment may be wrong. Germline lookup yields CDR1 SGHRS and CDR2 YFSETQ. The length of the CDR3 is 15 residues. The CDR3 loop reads CASFITTGGQETQYF. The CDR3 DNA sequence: TGCGCCAGTTTTATAACCACAGGGGGACAAGAGACCCAGTACTTC.

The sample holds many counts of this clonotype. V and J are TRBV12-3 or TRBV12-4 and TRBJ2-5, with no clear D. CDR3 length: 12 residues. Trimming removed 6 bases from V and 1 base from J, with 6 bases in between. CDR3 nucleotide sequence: TGTGCCAGCAGCCGCCTCCAAGAGACCCAGTACTTC. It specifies CASSRLQETQYF.

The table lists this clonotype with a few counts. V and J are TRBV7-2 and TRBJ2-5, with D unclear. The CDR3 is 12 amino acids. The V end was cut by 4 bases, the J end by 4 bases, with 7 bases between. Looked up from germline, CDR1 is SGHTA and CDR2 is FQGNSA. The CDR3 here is CASSSYSETQYF. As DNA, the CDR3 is TGTGCCAGCAGCTCCTACTCAGAGACCCAGTACTTC.

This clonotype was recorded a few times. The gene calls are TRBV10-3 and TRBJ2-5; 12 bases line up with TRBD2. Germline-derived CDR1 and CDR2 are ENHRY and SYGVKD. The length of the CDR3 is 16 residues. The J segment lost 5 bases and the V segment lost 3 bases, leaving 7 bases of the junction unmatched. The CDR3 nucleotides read TGTGCCATCAGTGACAGACTAGCGGGAGTGCGGGAGACCCAGTACTTC. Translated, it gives CAISDRLAGVRETQYF.

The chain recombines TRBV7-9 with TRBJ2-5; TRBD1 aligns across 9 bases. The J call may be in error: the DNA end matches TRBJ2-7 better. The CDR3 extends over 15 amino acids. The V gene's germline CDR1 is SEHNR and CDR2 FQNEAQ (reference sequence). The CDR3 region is CASSLYGQGLYEQYF. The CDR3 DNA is TGTGCCAGCAGCTTATATGGACAGGGGCTCTACGAGCAGTACTTC.

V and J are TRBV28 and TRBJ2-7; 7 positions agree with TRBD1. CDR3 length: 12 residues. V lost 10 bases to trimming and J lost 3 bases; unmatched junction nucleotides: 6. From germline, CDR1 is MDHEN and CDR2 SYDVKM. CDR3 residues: CATGDRLYEQYF. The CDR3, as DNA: TGTGCCACCGGGGACAGACTCTACGAGCAGTACTTC.

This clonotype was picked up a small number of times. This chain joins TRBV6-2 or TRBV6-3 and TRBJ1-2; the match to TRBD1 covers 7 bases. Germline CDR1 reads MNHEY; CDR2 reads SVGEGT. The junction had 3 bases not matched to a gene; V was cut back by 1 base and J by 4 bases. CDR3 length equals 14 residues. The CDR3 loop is CASSYYRDSYGYTF. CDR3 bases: TGTGCCAGCAGTTACTACCGGGACAGCTATGGCTACACCTTC.

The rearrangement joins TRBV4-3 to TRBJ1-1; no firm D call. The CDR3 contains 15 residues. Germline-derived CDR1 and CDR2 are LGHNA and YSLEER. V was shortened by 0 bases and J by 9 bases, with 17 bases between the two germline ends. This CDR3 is CASSQDVTTQSKAFF. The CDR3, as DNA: TGCGCCAGCAGCCAAGATGTAACGACCCAGAGTAAAGCTTTCTTT.